Listed below are T cell receptor beta chains from one sample, sequenced in a study of blood T cell repertoires in COVID-19. Clones were read by immunoSEQ multiplex PCR, and TCRdb kept only the in-frame ones, dropping some. The table records around 300,000 clones, over 80% of them present only once. Sequenced input: peripheral blood. The receptors originated from a woman in her forties or fifties with COVID-19, enrolled during active disease. CDR3s include the opening cysteine and the closing phenylalanine or tryptophan. D genes are given only for firm matches. Size values are once, few and many counts, or a class for expanded clones, and some rows have none.

clone_size: NA
d_call: NA
j_call: TRBJ1-2
v_call: TRBV30
cdr3_nt: TGTGCCTGGAGTACGGGAATTAACTATGGCTACACCTTC
cdr3_aa: CAWSTGINYGYTF

clone_size: NA
d_call: NA
j_call: TRBJ1-6
v_call: TRBV30
cdr3_nt: TGTGCCTGGAGTGACAGGGTTACCCTCCACTTT
cdr3_aa: CAWSDRVTLHF

clone_size: NA
d_call: NA
j_call: TRBJ1-1
v_call: TRBV5-4
cdr3_nt: TGTGCCAGCAGTGAAGAGAGGTCCCTGAACACTGAAGCTTTCTTT
cdr3_aa: CASSEERSLNTEAFF

clone_size: NA
d_call: NA
j_call: TRBJ2-5
v_call: TRBV7-3
cdr3_nt: TGTGCCAGCAGCTTAGCGGGGACGGTGATTGGAGAGACCCAGTACTTC
cdr3_aa: CASSLAGTVIGETQYF

clone_size: once
d_call: TRBD2
j_call: TRBJ2-1
v_call: TRBV7-2
cdr3_nt: TGTGCCAGCAGCTTACAAAGCGGGAGGGCCCTCAATGAGCAGTTCTTC
cdr3_aa: CASSLQSGRALNEQFF

clone_size: NA
d_call: TRBD2
j_call: TRBJ2-7
v_call: TRBV9
cdr3_nt: TGTGCCAGCAGCGTGACTAGCGGGACTCACGAGCAGTACTTC
cdr3_aa: CASSVTSGTHEQYF

clone_size: NA
d_call: NA
j_call: TRBJ1-4
v_call: TRBV15
cdr3_nt: TGTGCCACCAGCAGAGAAACAGGGATCTCCAGGGAACTGTTTTTT
cdr3_aa: CATSRETGISRELFF

clone_size: NA
d_call: NA
j_call: TRBJ2-2
v_call: TRBV4-2
cdr3_nt: TGTGCCAGCAGCCAAGTACTAGCTGGACACCGGGAGCTGTTTTTT
cdr3_aa: CASSQVLAGHRELFF

clone_size: NA
d_call: NA
j_call: TRBJ1-1
v_call: TRBV19
cdr3_nt: TGTGCCAGTAGTAATGGACATTTTAGCACTGAAGCTTTCTTT
cdr3_aa: CASSNGHFSTEAFF

clone_size: once
d_call: TRBD2
j_call: TRBJ2-3
v_call: TRBV7-7
cdr3_nt: TGTGCCAGCAGCCCCACTAGCGGGAGGGCCTCGGCTAGCACAGATACGCAGTATTTT
cdr3_aa: CASSPTSGRASASTDTQYF

clone_size: NA
d_call: TRBD2
j_call: TRBJ2-1
v_call: TRBV7-7
cdr3_nt: TGTGCCAGCAGCCCAACGGGGGCTAGCGGGAACAATGAGCAGTTCTTC
cdr3_aa: CASSPTGASGNNEQFF

clone_size: NA
d_call: NA
j_call: TRBJ2-1
v_call: TRBV6-4
cdr3_nt: TGTGCCAGCGCGGCTAGCGCGAGCTCCTACAATGAGCAGTTCTTC
cdr3_aa: CASAASASSYNEQFF

clone_size: NA
d_call: TRBD2
j_call: TRBJ2-1
v_call: TRBV7-2
cdr3_nt: TGTGCCAGCAGCTCAAGGACTAGCGGGATCTACAATGAGCAGTTCTTC
cdr3_aa: CASSSRTSGIYNEQFF

clone_size: NA
d_call: TRBD1
j_call: TRBJ1-5
v_call: TRBV25-1
cdr3_nt: TGTGCCAGCAGTGGAACAGGGGCCTCCCGGCCCCAGCATTTT
cdr3_aa: CASSGTGASRPQHF

clone_size: NA
d_call: TRBD2
j_call: TRBJ2-3
v_call: TRBV7-8
cdr3_nt: TGTGCCAGCAGCCCACCGGGTAGCGGGATCACAGATACGCAGTATTTT
cdr3_aa: CASSPPGSGITDTQYF

clone_size: NA
d_call: NA
j_call: TRBJ2-7
v_call: TRBV25-1
cdr3_nt: TGTGCCAGCACACTTGGGGGCAACGAGCAGTACTTC
cdr3_aa: CASTLGGNEQYF

clone_size: once
d_call: NA
j_call: TRBJ1-1
v_call: TRBV11-3
cdr3_nt: TGTGCCAGCAGCTTTCCCAGGGTGGGAATGAACACTGAAGCTTTCTTT
cdr3_aa: CASSFPRVGMNTEAFF

clone_size: NA
d_call: TRBD2
j_call: TRBJ2-7
v_call: TRBV28
cdr3_nt: TGTGCCAGCAGTTCACCTCATAGCGGGAGGGCGGACTACGAGCAGTACTTC
cdr3_aa: CASSSPHSGRADYEQYF

clone_size: NA
d_call: TRBD1
j_call: TRBJ2-5
v_call: TRBV11-1
cdr3_nt: TGTGCCAGCAGCTTCACAGGGGGTTATTGGGAGACCCAGTACTTC
cdr3_aa: CASSFTGGYWETQYF

clone_size: NA
d_call: NA
j_call: TRBJ1-2
v_call: TRBV11-2
cdr3_nt: TGTGCCAGCAGCTTAGTCGCGGGGGCCGGGTATGGCTACACCTTC
cdr3_aa: CASSLVAGAGYGYTF

clone_size: NA
d_call: TRBD1
j_call: TRBJ2-2
v_call: TRBV6-5
cdr3_nt: TGTGCCAGCATGAAGGGGACAGTTAACACCGGGGAGCTGTTTTTT
cdr3_aa: CASMKGTVNTGELFF

clone_size: NA
d_call: NA
j_call: TRBJ1-5
v_call: TRBV5-5
cdr3_nt: TGTGCCAGCAGCTTGGACTCTGATCAGCCCCAGCATTTT
cdr3_aa: CASSLDSDQPQHF

clone_size: NA
d_call: NA
j_call: TRBJ1-1
v_call: TRBV21-1
cdr3_nt: TGTGCCAGCAGCAAACACCGGGACAGATTTATGAACACTGAAGCTTTCTTT
cdr3_aa: CASSKHRDRFMNTEAFF

clone_size: NA
d_call: TRBD2
j_call: TRBJ2-3
v_call: TRBV20-1
cdr3_nt: TGCAGTGCTAGTGAGCGGGAAAGCACAGATACGCAGTATTTT
cdr3_aa: CSASERESTDTQYF

clone_size: NA
d_call: TRBD1
j_call: TRBJ2-2
v_call: TRBV9
cdr3_nt: TGTGCCAGCAGCGTACGACAGGGGGCGGACGGGGAGCTGTTTTTT
cdr3_aa: CASSVRQGADGELFF

clone_size: few
d_call: NA
j_call: TRBJ2-2
v_call: TRBV29-1
cdr3_nt: TGCAGCGTTGTGGCTAGCGAGAACACCGGGGAGCTGTTTTTT
cdr3_aa: CSVVASENTGELFF

clone_size: NA
d_call: NA
j_call: TRBJ1-3
v_call: TRBV7-9
cdr3_nt: TGTGCCAGCAGCCCCCTGAAGACAGCAAGTTTTGGGTCTGGAAACACCATATATTTT
cdr3_aa: CASSPLKTASFGSGNTIYF

clone_size: NA
d_call: TRBD2
j_call: TRBJ2-2
v_call: TRBV11-3
cdr3_nt: TGTGCCAGCAGCTTAGACCTAGCGGACACCGGGGAGCTGTTTTTT
cdr3_aa: CASSLDLADTGELFF

clone_size: NA
d_call: TRBD1
j_call: TRBJ2-1
v_call: TRBV7-2
cdr3_nt: TGTGCCAGCAGCCTTAAATTCGACAGGGCCTACAATGAGCAGTTCTTC
cdr3_aa: CASSLKFDRAYNEQFF

clone_size: NA
d_call: TRBD2
j_call: TRBJ2-1
v_call: TRBV19
cdr3_nt: TGTGCCAGTAGCCGACTAGCGGGATGGAATGAGCAGTTCTTC
cdr3_aa: CASSRLAGWNEQFF

clone_size: NA
d_call: TRBD2
j_call: TRBJ2-3
v_call: TRBV6-5
cdr3_nt: TGTGCCAGCGGAGGACTAGGGTCGGATACGCAGTATTTT
cdr3_aa: CASGGLGSDTQYF

clone_size: NA
d_call: TRBD2
j_call: TRBJ2-4
v_call: TRBV28
cdr3_nt: TGTGCCAGCAGTTTATGGGGTAGCGGGGGAGCCAAAAACATTCAGTACTTC
cdr3_aa: CASSLWGSGGAKNIQYF

clone_size: NA
d_call: NA
j_call: TRBJ1-1
v_call: TRBV4-2
cdr3_nt: TGTGCCAGCAGCCAAGATTGGACACCGAACACTGAAGCTTTCTTT
cdr3_aa: CASSQDWTPNTEAFF

clone_size: few
d_call: NA
j_call: TRBJ1-3
v_call: TRBV27
cdr3_nt: TGTGCCAGCAGTTTACGGGGGGCAGGTGGAAACACCATATATTTT
cdr3_aa: CASSLRGAGGNTIYF

clone_size: NA
d_call: TRBD1
j_call: TRBJ1-2
v_call: TRBV11-2
cdr3_nt: TGTGCCAGCAGCCCTCCGGGACAGGGGAATGGCTACACCTTC
cdr3_aa: CASSPPGQGNGYTF

clone_size: NA
d_call: NA
j_call: TRBJ1-5
v_call: TRBV2
cdr3_nt: TGTGCCAGCAGTTACGCGGGACTCCTGCAGCCCCAGCATTTT
cdr3_aa: CASSYAGLLQPQHF

clone_size: NA
d_call: NA
j_call: TRBJ2-7
v_call: TRBV7-8
cdr3_nt: TGTGCCAGCAGCTTAGTCCGGACAGACGAGCAGTACTTC
cdr3_aa: CASSLVRTDEQYF

clone_size: NA
d_call: TRBD1
j_call: TRBJ2-1
v_call: TRBV6-5
cdr3_nt: TGTGCCAGCAGTTACTCGAACCAGGGGGCCTACAATGAGCAGTTCTTC
cdr3_aa: CASSYSNQGAYNEQFF

clone_size: few
d_call: NA
j_call: TRBJ1-1
v_call: TRBV5-4
cdr3_nt: TGTGCCAGCAGCTTGGTACTCGGCGGACTTTCTGAAGCTTTCTTT
cdr3_aa: CASSLVLGGLSEAFF

clone_size: NA
d_call: NA
j_call: TRBJ2-1
v_call: TRBV5-1
cdr3_nt: TGCGCCAGCAGAAATAACAATGAGCAGTTCTTC
cdr3_aa: CASRNNNEQFF